This T cell receptor beta chain was recorded in a study of blood T cell repertoires in COVID-19. On the study more broadly: The samples span acute and convalescent COVID-19 from the United States, Italy and Spain. T cells, B-cell-depleted T cells, or PBMCs supplied cDNA or gDNA.

In the original analysis: Amplification of reference gene primers was used by the study to estimate nucleated cell counts. Repertoires were generated with immunoSEQ multiplex PCR, while TCRdb's copy carries only in-frame clones and drops some. V, J and clone size are taken as reported in that table, and D and trimming were inferred from the DNA itself. The sample shows approximately 40,000 clones, about 88% of them seen only once. This clone turned up a few times. Sequenced material: peripheral blood. This TCR derives from a man aged 45-65 years in a cohort sampled during active COVID-19.

CDR3 bases: TGTGCCAGCAGTCTACAGGGGGCCGATGGCTACACCTTC. This gives the protein CASSLQGADGYTF. The chain links TRBV12-3 or TRBV12-4 to TRBJ1-2; 9 bases are shared with TRBD1. Trimming at V came to 5 bases and at J to 6 bases, leaving 4 bases not matched to a gene. The CDR3 is 13 residues long.